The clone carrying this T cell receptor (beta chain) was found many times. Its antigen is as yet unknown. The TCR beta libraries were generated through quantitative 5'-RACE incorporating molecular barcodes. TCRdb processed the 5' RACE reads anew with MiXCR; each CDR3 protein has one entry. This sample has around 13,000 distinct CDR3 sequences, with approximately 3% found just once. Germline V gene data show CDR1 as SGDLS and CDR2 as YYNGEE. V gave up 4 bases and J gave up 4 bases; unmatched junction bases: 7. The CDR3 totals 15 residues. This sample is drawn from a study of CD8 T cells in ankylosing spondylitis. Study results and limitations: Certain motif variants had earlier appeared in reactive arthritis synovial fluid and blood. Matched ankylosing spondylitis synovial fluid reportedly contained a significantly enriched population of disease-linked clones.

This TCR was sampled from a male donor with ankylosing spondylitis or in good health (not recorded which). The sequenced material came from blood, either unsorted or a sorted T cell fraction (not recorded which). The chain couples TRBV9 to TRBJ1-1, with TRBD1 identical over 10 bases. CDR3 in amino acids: CASSRETGGITEAFF. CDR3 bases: TGTGCCAGCAGCAGAGAGACAGGGGGCATCACTGAAGCTTTCTTT.